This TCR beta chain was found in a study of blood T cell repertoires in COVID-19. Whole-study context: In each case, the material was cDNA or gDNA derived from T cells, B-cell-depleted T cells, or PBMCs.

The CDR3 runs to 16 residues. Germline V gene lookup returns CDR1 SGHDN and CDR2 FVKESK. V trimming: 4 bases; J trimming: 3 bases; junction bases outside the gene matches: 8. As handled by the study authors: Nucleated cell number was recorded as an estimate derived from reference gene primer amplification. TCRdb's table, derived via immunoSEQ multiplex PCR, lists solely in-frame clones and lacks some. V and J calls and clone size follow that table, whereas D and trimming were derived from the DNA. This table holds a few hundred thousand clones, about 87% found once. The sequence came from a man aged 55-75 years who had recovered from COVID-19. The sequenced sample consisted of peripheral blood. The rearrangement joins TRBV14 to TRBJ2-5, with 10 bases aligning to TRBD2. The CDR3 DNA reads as TGTGCCAGCAGCCTATTAGCGGGAGGAGGGAAAGAGACCCAGTACTTC. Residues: CASSLLAGGGKETQYF. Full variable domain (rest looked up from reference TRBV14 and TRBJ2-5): EAGVTQFPSHSVIEKGQTVTLRCDPISGHDNLYWYRRVMGKEIKFLLHFVKESKQDESGMPNNRFLAERTGGTYSTLKVQPAELEDSGVYFCASSLLAGGGKETQYFGPGTRLLVL.